These T cell receptor beta chains were read from a single sample in a study of Graves' ophthalmopathy and Graves' hyperthyroidism. TCRdb re-derived calls from the multiplex PCR reads in MiXCR, one entry per CDR3 protein. The sample consists of a few hundred thousand distinct CDR3 sequences, about 17% of them appearing once. The specimen was peripheral blood. The receptors come from an adult woman with stable Graves' hyperthyroidism. The CDR3 runs from the conserved cysteine through the conserved F or W. A D gene is named only where the DNA matches it firmly. Only part of the rows carry a size: once, few, many, or a class if the clone is expanded.

abundance	v_gene	d_gene	j_gene	CDR3aa	CDR3nt
many	TRBV10-3	-	TRBJ2-5	CAISESTTIETQYF	TGTGCCATCAGTGAGTCAACGACGATAGAGACCCAGTACTTC
few	TRBV7-2	TRBD2	TRBJ2-7	CASSASGAKYEQYF	TGTGCCAGCAGCGCTAGCGGGGCCAAATACGAGCAGTACTTC
many	TRBV27	TRBD2	TRBJ2-7	CASSFVGGWASGYEQYF	TGTGCCAGCAGTTTTGTCGGAGGGTGGGCTAGCGGCTACGAGCAGTACTTC
many	TRBV27	-	TRBJ2-7	CASSRGDFYEQYF	TGTGCCAGCAGTCGAGGCGACTTCTACGAGCAGTACTTC
many	TRBV18	TRBD1	TRBJ2-7	CASSPEGAGYEQYF	TGTGCCAGCTCACCAGAGGGGGCAGGGTACGAGCAGTACTTC
many	TRBV20-1	-	TRBJ2-7	CSARDRGAAKTAYEQYF	TGCAGTGCTAGAGATAGGGGGGCGGCGAAAACAGCCTACGAGCAGTACTTC
-	TRBV2	TRBD1	TRBJ2-7	CASSIPGQAAYEQYF	TGTGCCAGCAGTATTCCGGGACAGGCCGCCTACGAGCAGTACTTC
many	TRBV10-3	-	TRBJ1-2	CAISEVVADYGYTF	TGTGCCATCAGTGAGGTGGTTGCGGACTATGGCTACACCTTC
-	TRBV28	-	TRBJ2-5	CASSLPFVGQYF	TGTGCCAGCAGTTTGCCATTCGTTGGGCAGTACTTC
many	TRBV28	-	TRBJ1-5	CASSSQGLAGNQPQHF	TGTGCCAGCAGTTCCCAGGGGCTCGCAGGCAATCAGCCCCAGCATTTT
many	TRBV6-1	-	TRBJ1-1	CASSGPSTEAFF	TGTGCCAGCAGCGGACCGAGCACTGAAGCTTTCTTT
many	TRBV20-1	-	TRBJ1-5	CSARPPGNQPQHF	TGCAGTGCTAGACCCCCGGGAAATCAGCCCCAGCATTTT
many	TRBV7-2	-	TRBJ1-1	CASSLAVTNTEAFF	TGTGCCAGCAGCTTAGCAGTTACGAACACTGAAGCTTTCTTT
many	TRBV18	-	TRBJ2-5	CASSRGAETQYF	TGTGCCAGCTCACGAGGTGCGGAGACCCAGTACTTC
many	TRBV3-1	TRBD1	TRBJ1-2	CASSPRGQGNYGYTF	TGTGCCAGCAGCCCGCGGGGACAGGGCAACTATGGCTACACCTTC
few	TRBV5-1	-	TRBJ2-7	CASRSVTSMSYEQYF	TGCGCCAGCAGATCCGTGACTAGTATGTCCTACGAGCAGTACTTC
many	TRBV19	-	TRBJ2-4	CASRDGLAKNIQYF	TGTGCCAGCCGGGACGGACTAGCCAAAAACATTCAGTACTTC
many	TRBV20-1	-	TRBJ2-5	CSARLGPYQETQYF	TGCAGTGCTAGATTGGGACCGTACCAAGAGACCCAGTACTTC
many	TRBV20-1	-	TRBJ1-5	CSAQNQGDGNQPQHF	TGCAGTGCCCAGAACCAGGGTGACGGCAATCAGCCCCAGCATTTT
few	TRBV6-2/TRBV6-3	TRBD1	TRBJ1-4	CASSYPRTGWKNEKLFF	TGTGCCAGCAGTTACCCTCGGACAGGGTGGAAAAATGAAAAACTGTTTTTT
few	TRBV6-1	-	TRBJ2-4	CASSPPERLSRNIQYF	TGTGCCAGCAGTCCCCCGGAAAGACTAAGCAGAAACATTCAGTACTTC
-	TRBV19	-	TRBJ1-2	CASSDGRNYGYTF	TGTGCCAGCTCGGACGGCAGAAACTATGGCTACACCTTC
many	TRBV12-5	-	TRBJ1-1	CASGLVQRAEAFF	TGTGCTAGTGGTTTGGTACAGAGGGCTGAAGCTTTCTTT
many	TRBV6-1	-	TRBJ2-5	CASSEASGGKETQYF	TGTGCCAGCAGTGAAGCGTCAGGGGGGAAAGAGACCCAGTACTTC
-	TRBV6-2/TRBV6-3	-	TRBJ2-4	CASSPRIGGIQYF	TGTGCCAGCAGTCCCAGGATTGGGGGCATTCAGTACTTC
many	TRBV4-1	TRBD2	TRBJ2-2	CASSHPGLAGNTGELFF	TGCGCCAGCAGCCACCCTGGACTAGCGGGAAACACCGGGGAGCTGTTTTTT
-	TRBV5-5	TRBD1	TRBJ2-5	CASSSPGQGATQYF	TGTGCCAGCAGCTCCCCGGGACAGGGGGCGACCCAGTACTTC
-	TRBV5-6	-	TRBJ2-7	CASSLASVTWGSYEQYF	TGTGCCAGCAGCTTGGCTTCAGTAACTTGGGGGTCCTACGAGCAGTACTTC
-	TRBV12-3/TRBV12-4	-	TRBJ2-7	CASSPPGWQGYEQYF	TGTGCCAGCAGTCCCCCTGGGTGGCAGGGCTACGAGCAGTACTTC
-	TRBV29-1	-	TRBJ2-5	CSVGDYQETQYF	TGCAGCGTAGGGGACTACCAAGAGACCCAGTACTTC
many	TRBV2	TRBD1	TRBJ1-2	CATDRSTGSGYTF	TGTGCCACCGATCGGTCGACAGGGAGTGGCTACACCTTC
many	TRBV30	TRBD1	TRBJ1-1	CAWSGGQEAFF	TGTGCCTGGAGTGGGGGACAGGAAGCTTTCTTT
few	TRBV20-1	-	TRBJ1-2	CSARNNRQNYGYTF	TGCAGTGCTAGAAACAATCGACAGAACTATGGCTACACCTTC
many	TRBV6-2/TRBV6-3	-	TRBJ2-7	CASRKNYRERTYEQYF	TGTGCCAGCAGGAAGAACTACAGGGAAAGAACCTACGAGCAGTACTTC
many	TRBV20-1	-	TRBJ1-2	CSARRGTGANYGYTF	TGCAGTGCCAGACGAGGGACGGGAGCTAACTATGGCTACACCTTC
many	TRBV12-3/TRBV12-4	TRBD1	TRBJ2-7	CASSRGQGYEQYF	TGTGCCAGCAGTAGGGGACAGGGCTACGAGCAGTACTTC
many	TRBV5-1	-	TRBJ2-7	CASSLTRGSAYPYEQYF	TGCGCCAGCAGCTTGACGCGGGGCTCTGCGTACCCCTACGAGCAGTACTTC
many	TRBV29-1	TRBD1	TRBJ1-2	CSGGTEDGYTF	TGCAGCGGAGGGACAGAAGATGGCTACACCTTC
-	TRBV19	-	TRBJ1-5	CASSAPAAPQHF	TGTGCCAGTAGTGCCCCAGCCGCGCCCCAGCATTTT
many	TRBV12-3/TRBV12-4	-	TRBJ1-5	CASSFIAWGSNQPQHF	TGTGCCAGCAGTTTTATCGCATGGGGTAGCAATCAGCCCCAGCATTTT
many	TRBV28	TRBD1	TRBJ2-7	CASTPMGQPYEQYF	TGTGCCAGCACCCCAATGGGACAGCCCTACGAGCAGTACTTC
many	TRBV2	TRBD2	TRBJ2-2	CASRGLAETGELFF	TGTGCCAGCAGGGGACTAGCGGAAACCGGGGAGCTGTTTTTT
many	TRBV6-2/TRBV6-3	TRBD2	TRBJ2-2	CASRLAGGTGELFF	TGTGCCAGCAGATTAGCGGGAGGGACCGGGGAGCTGTTTTTT
many	TRBV5-1	TRBD1	TRBJ2-5	CASSPVGTGIQETQYF	TGCGCCAGCAGCCCGGTCGGGACAGGAATACAAGAGACCCAGTACTTC
many	TRBV28	-	TRBJ1-1	CASSSHTPNTEAFF	TGTGCCAGCAGTTCCCATACCCCGAACACTGAAGCTTTCTTT
many	TRBV4-1	-	TRBJ1-6	CASRNRATNSPLHF	TGCGCCAGCAGAAACAGGGCGACTAATTCACCCCTCCACTTT
-	TRBV6-2/TRBV6-3	-	TRBJ1-1	CASSTGTVWAFF	TGTGCCAGCAGTACCGGGACGGTTTGGGCTTTCTTT
few	TRBV20-1	-	TRBJ2-5	CSARVRWEQEETQYF	TGCAGTGCTAGAGTGAGGTGGGAACAGGAGGAGACCCAGTACTTC
-	TRBV28	TRBD1	TRBJ2-7	CASSPRQGATYEQYF	TGTGCCAGCAGCCCAAGGCAGGGGGCTACCTACGAGCAGTACTTC
-	TRBV7-8	-	TRBJ2-7	CASSSGPTAYEQYF	TGTGCCAGCAGCTCGGGACCGACGGCTTACGAGCAGTACTTC
-	TRBV9	TRBD1	TRBJ2-7	CASSATGTGAEQYF	TGTGCCAGCAGCGCGACCGGGACAGGGGCCGAGCAGTACTTC
many	TRBV6-2/TRBV6-3	TRBD2	TRBJ2-5	CASSYPRLAEGQETKYF	TGTGCCAGCAGTTACCCTAGACTAGCGGAGGGGCAAGAGACCAAGTACTTC